This T cell receptor beta chain was sequenced for a study of cytomegalovirus exposure and HLA in healthy donors (dated by TCRdb to 2016 to 2017). About the study as a whole: In an earlier analysis of around 540 of the donors, under 300 Gb of sequence data and approximately 120 million unique TCR beta sequences from 180 million or so T cells were reported. Alongside the repertoire data, information on donor age, sex, ethnicity and CMV serostatus was compiled. The study profiled the T cell repertoires of 550 to 700 subjects by immunosequencing and related them to cytomegalovirus serostatus. Several DR-DQ haplotypes were handled as single units for association and clustering because linkage in the cohort was strong. HLA typing included class I and class II loci at four-digit resolution. An early release covering over 500 HLA-typed donors comprised about 300 gigabases of sequencing data and around 80 million unique TCR sequences. A later analysis re-examined previously published TCR beta repertoires from just over 650 donors and added high-resolution HLA genotyping to investigate patterns of TCR occurrence. In an earlier analysis of 587 of the donors, high-throughput TCR beta sequencing was used to judge whether each TCR beta V gene segment behaved as functional or pseudogenic. The study was designed to test whether signatures of past pathogen exposure could be identified by cataloging public T cell receptors. The number of typed donors differed by locus: about 620-640 for A, B, C, DRB1 and DQB1; 522 for DQA1; over 600 for DPA1; and around 450 for DPB1. To predict cytomegalovirus infection status, the study combined high-throughput TCR immunosequencing, statistical association of individual TCRs with disease status, and machine learning. Across 398 genotyped donors of the cohort, an average of about 200,000 unique TCR beta nucleotide sequences per donor were sequenced, and 15% to 20% of those sequences were non-productive. Every repertoire in the discovery cohort had been generated on one and the same sequencing platform. A separate validation cohort of roughly 130 different subjects was used in addition to the roughly 670-subject first cohort. The genetic ancestry cluster associated with self-reported Caucasian donors included roughly 84% of the roughly 390 genotyped donors. In a later genetic analysis, genome-wide SNP genotypes for about 65% of the roughly 670 donors were used, and that subset was treated as a discovery cohort. Rather than using new phenotypic data, the later analysis identified candidate immune exposures from TCR beta sequences and from how often those sequences occurred across donors. Results the study describes overall, beyond this receptor: Cytomegalovirus status was reported to be diagnosed by the classifier with high specificity and sensitivity in both the original and validation cohorts. The presence/absence analyses assumed that sequencing depth was roughly uniform across donors, and that assumption may not be true. Fewer than 20 rarely observed V segments, including chromosome 9 orphons, were excluded from the earlier analysis of just under 600 of the donors because counts were too low. In a later genetic analysis, fewer N-insertions in productive TCRs were reported among donors in an Asian-associated ancestry cluster than the roughly 700-donor mean. Broadly in line with IMGT annotations, most TCR beta V segments showed up in productive rearrangements about 90% or about 30% of the time in an earlier analysis of around 550 of the donors. A later analysis reported that several top co-occurrence clusters appeared linked to parvovirus B19, influenza, CMV and Epstein-Barr virus. Specific HLA alleles were associated with 15,000 to 20,000 TCR beta sequences at a false discovery rate of 0.05 in a later analysis. Because HLA typing was missing for some donors at each locus, association tests included only the typed subset. For the cohort, immune exposure information was limited to CMV serostatus. In the study, about 150 TCR beta chains were listed as associated with cytomegalovirus. The authors suggested that the approach could potentially be extended to other disease states and immunological phenotypes. A further reported finding was that TCR beta sequences accurately predicted the HLA-A and HLA-B alleles for most subjects in the first cohort. Strong co-occurrence of HLA alleles, especially DR and DQ, made assigning TCR associations to individual alleles difficult. An association between a missense DCLRE1C variant and V-gene and J-gene trimming of TCR beta chains was found in a later genetic analysis and replicated in an independent cohort. Only TCR beta chains were sequenced in this cohort, and the absence of alpha or paired-chain data limited detectable features. The sequencing pipeline was judged likely to have produced a cluster of highly shared sequence variants as a technical artifact. Some IMGT-functional V segments, including TRBV6-2 and TRBV6-3, could not be told apart with the 87-base-pair reads, so those segments were excluded. Most TCR sequences were observed very rarely across donors, whereas some public TCRs were present in many individuals. In a later analysis, TCR association rates were found to vary across HLA loci, with the most associated TCRs seen for DRB1 alleles and the fewest for HLA-C alleles. Correlated functional status among segregating V segments might be attributable to linkage disequilibrium, but an unknown experimental factor could not be ruled out. In a later analysis, HLA-associated TCR beta chains were found to be more clonally expanded and to have lower generation probabilities than equally common non-associated chains. A later analysis found that most CMV-associated TCR beta chains appeared HLA-restricted, with HLA associations seemingly driven largely by CMV exposure. In vitro tests confirmed that a few of the cytomegalovirus-associated TCR beta chains recognize cytomegalovirus antigens.

Note on this clone: Its target antigen remains unknown. Per-nucleotide qualities are absent, and no much larger clonotype sits a single base away.

The cohort was made up of roughly 670 healthy bone marrow donors. At the time of sampling, every cohort member was nominally healthy, though immune exposures that went unrecorded were likely present. The donor was CMV seronegative and was included in the group of several hundred seronegative cohort members. A peripheral blood sample was collected from each donor, and TCR beta sequencing was performed on peripheral blood mononuclear cells. Genomic DNA extraction from the blood cell samples was performed with the Qiagen DNeasy Blood Extraction Kit. The library was built by means of the immunoSEQ multiplex PCR assay. The multiplex PCR relied on a mix of 60 forward primers for TCR Vbeta segments and 13 reverse primers for TCR Jbeta segments. The CDR3 region of rearranged TCR beta genes was amplified from genomic DNA with a multiplex PCR assay. The amplified TCR beta libraries were sequenced on the Illumina HiSeq System as 87-base-pair reads. As for how the authors treated the data: In a later analysis, 77 million or so unique TCR beta chains were counted across the 500 to 850 repertoires, and about 10 million of these chains were shared by at least two donors. To remove PCR and sequencing errors, raw reads were error-corrected and collapsed into unique sequences using a nearest-neighbor algorithm that merged closely related sequences. To assign V, D and J gene segments, CDR3 sequences were aligned to IMGT reference sequences. Each retained sequence needed at least a six-nucleotide match to both a V gene segment and a J gene segment. A rearrangement counted as productive if the CDR3 had no stop codons and remained in frame with V and J, and every other rearrangement counted as non-productive. Following IMGT convention, CDR3 was defined as the stretch from the second conserved V-encoded cysteine to the conserved J-encoded phenylalanine. In an earlier analysis of approximately 500 of the donors, sequences lacking an unambiguous match to a single V gene segment were excluded. An earlier analysis of roughly 590 of the donors called V segments functional above 56.7% productive rearrangements and segregating when the between-donor standard deviation exceeded 5%. A statistical classification framework was built to diagnose cytomegalovirus status from the catalog of TCR beta chain sequences. V and J gene assignment, in a later analysis, came from comparing TCR nucleotide sequences with IMGT/GENE-DB human TR gene sequences. A later analysis assigned CDR3 sequences and most-parsimonious VDJ recombination scenarios with the TCRdist pipeline. A later analysis defined each TCR beta chain by its CDR3 amino acid sequence plus V-gene family, and excluded reads lacking a unique V-gene family. As a way to deal with suspected cross-contamination and a sequencing artifact, a later analysis dropped over 550 nucleotide sequences that were highly shared and had low generation probability. For each public chain, a later analysis derived a clonal expansion index from normalized ranks of inferred template counts within each repertoire. In a later analysis, generation probabilities were computed with a VDJ recombination model fitted to out-of-frame rearrangements, and the resulting probabilities were checked against IGoR. A later analysis scored TCR-TCR, TCR-HLA and TCR-CMV co-occurrence with hypergeometric tests, applying a repertoire-size bias correction to TCR pairs. False discovery rates were estimated in a later analysis by permuting HLA or CMV assignments 20 times. A later analysis grouped co-occurring TCRs with DBSCAN, adding TCRdist sequence similarity when clustering within HLA-allele-positive subsets. Repertoires with fewer than 30,000 or more than 120,000 public chains were left out of co-occurrence clustering, as were about 5 repertoires with anomalous nucleotide sharing. TCRdb's version of the immuneACCESS table is confined to in-frame rearrangements and falls short of the full clone set. An unresolved V gene accounts for under half of the shortfall where checked; the remainder is of unknown origin. That table furnishes V, J and clone size, whereas the DNA furnished D and trimming. The sample records 100,000 or so clones, 60% to 85% of which are singletons. Together, the top ten hold approximately 2.4% of the sample.

From its cysteine to its phenylalanine, the CDR3 spans 14 amino acids. This entry keeps only the CDR3 DNA: 42 bases, framed from base 1. V ends up 5 bases short and J 7 bases short, with an unmatched junction base count of 9. CDR1 and CDR2 (SGHVS, FNYEAQ) derive from the germline V gene. The sequence joins TRBV7-6 to TRBJ2-3; 7 bases in the middle match TRBD2. Sequencing used PBMCs. The sequence derives from a female donor in good health and CMV-seronegative. The DNA sequence is TGTGCCAGCAGCGACCGGACTAGATCCAATACGCAGTATTTT. The encoded protein is CASSDRTRSNTQYF.